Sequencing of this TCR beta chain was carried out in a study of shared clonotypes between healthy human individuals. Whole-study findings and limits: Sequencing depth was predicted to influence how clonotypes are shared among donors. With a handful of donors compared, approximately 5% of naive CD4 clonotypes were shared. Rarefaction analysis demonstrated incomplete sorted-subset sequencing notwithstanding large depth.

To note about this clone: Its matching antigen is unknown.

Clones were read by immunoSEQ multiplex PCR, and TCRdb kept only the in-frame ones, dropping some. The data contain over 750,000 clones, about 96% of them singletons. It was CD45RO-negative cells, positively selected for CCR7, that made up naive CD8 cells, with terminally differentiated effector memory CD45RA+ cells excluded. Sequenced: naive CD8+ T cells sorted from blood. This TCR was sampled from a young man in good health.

This chain's CDR3 is CASRRAGKQETQYF. The CDR3, as DNA: TGCGCCAGCAGACGGGCAGGGAAACAAGAGACCCAGTACTTC. The genes are TRBV10-1 and TRBJ2-5, with D perhaps TRBD1 (5 bases). The CDR3 totals 14 residues. The V and J ends lost 6 bases and 2 bases respectively, with 13 bases between them. Per the germline V gene, CDR1 is WNHNN and CDR2 is SYGVQD (reference sequence).